This entry features one T cell receptor (beta chain) sequence. What it binds is not known. Each CDR3 protein gets one entry after TCRdb re-called the 5' RACE reads with MiXCR. Of roughly 480,000 distinct CDR3 sequences in the sample, about 23% are singletons; the top ten hold around 12%. The sample is drawn from a study of T-cell memory formation after mild COVID-19. On the study more broadly: Largely donor-specific sequence clusters came from two donors. Overall study findings and caveats: CD4+ bias marked clones expanding day 15 to 37, unlike balanced contracting clones. Contracting CD4+ clones were located mainly in CM and EM, and CD8+ clones in EMRA. The study detected some responding clones in pre-infection memory, suggesting cross-reactive memory joined.

This receptor was identified in an adult woman who had mild COVID-19 (a few samples of this study predate the infection). Cell type and time point are not known. Sequencing input: PBMCs or a T cell subset sorted from them (not recorded which).

As DNA, the CDR3 is TGTGCCAGTAGGCTGACTAGCGGGATAGGGGAGACCCAGTACTTC. Amino acid sequence: CASRLTSGIGETQYF. The genes are TRBV19 and TRBJ2-5; 11 bases agree with TRBD2. This CDR3 region has 15 residues. Looked up from germline, CDR1 is LNHDA and CDR2 is SQIVND (reference sequence). Trimming at V came to 6 bases and at J to 5 bases, leaving 8 bases not matched to a gene. The full variable domain, rest sourced from reference TRBV19 and TRBJ2-5, is DGGITQSPKYLFRKEGQNVTLSCEQNLNHDAMYWYRQDPGQGLRLIYYSQIVNDFQKGDIAEGYSVSREKKESFPLTVTSAQKNPTAFYLCASRLTSGIGETQYFGPGTRLLVL.